This is a list of T cell receptor beta chains from one sample in a study of T-cell memory formation after mild COVID-19. TCRdb reanalysed the 5' RACE reads using MiXCR and keeps one entry per CDR3 protein. The table lists a few hundred thousand distinct CDR3 sequences, roughly 18% of them singletons. The sample consisted of PBMCs or a T cell subset sorted from them (not recorded which). Receptors originate from a man younger than 35 who had mild COVID-19 (a few samples of this study predate the infection). Cell type and time point are not known. Both conserved end residues are part of each CDR3. The D gene is left open where the match is weak. For some rows the clone size is stated as once, few or many, or as a class when expanded; others skip it.

TRBV5-1	-	TRBJ2-3	TRBD2	TGCGCCAGCCGACGCGGGGGAATTACAGATACGCAGTATTTT	CASRRGGITDTQYF
TRBV11-1	-	TRBJ1-2	-	TGTGCCAGCAGCGCAGGAGCAGGCATCTATGGCTACACCTTC	CASSAGAGIYGYTF
TRBV5-5	-	TRBJ1-5	-	TGTGCCAGCAGCTTGAGTGGGGGTACGGTGATGCCCCAGCATTTT	CASSLSGGTVMPQHF
TRBV4-1	many	TRBJ2-5	-	TGCGCCAGCAGCCAACTCCAAGAGACCCAGTACTTC	CASSQLQETQYF
TRBV5-1	few	TRBJ1-2	TRBD1	TGCGCCAGCAGCTTGGGCCGGCGGCGCGTCGGACAGGGGGCGGAATATGGCTACACCTTC	CASSLGRRRVGQGAEYGYTF
TRBV24-1	few	TRBJ2-3	-	TGTGCCACCAGTGATCTAGGGGTTGGAACAGATACGCAGTATTTT	CATSDLGVGTDTQYF
TRBV6-5	-	TRBJ2-5	-	TGTGCCAGCAGTTACTCCCGGGGGACGTTCGAGACCCAGTACTTC	CASSYSRGTFETQYF
TRBV28	-	TRBJ2-5	-	TGTGCCAGCTTGGGGGGGCCCACCCAGTACTTC	CASLGGPTQYF
TRBV4-1	few	TRBJ2-5	-	TGCGCCAGCAGCCCCCGATGGGGGGCAGAGACCCAGTACTTC	CASSPRWGAETQYF
TRBV7-9	-	TRBJ1-2	-	TGTGCCAGCAGCTTATCGGGTTCTAACTATGGCTACACCTTC	CASSLSGSNYGYTF
TRBV4-1	-	TRBJ1-2	-	TGCGCCAGCAGCCAAGTTGACATCGAGGGGTATGGCTACACCTTC	CASSQVDIEGYGYTF
TRBV2	few	TRBJ1-3	-	TGTGCCAGCAGTCGAGACAGTTATGCAGGAAACACCATATATTTT	CASSRDSYAGNTIYF
TRBV29-1	-	TRBJ1-1	-	TGCAGCGTGGCAGGTGACACTGAAGCTTTCTTT	CSVAGDTEAFF
TRBV6-5	-	TRBJ1-1	-	TGTGCCAGCAGACCCCCGGGCAGAGGCCGCACTGAAGCTTTCTTT	CASRPPGRGRTEAFF
TRBV7-8	-	TRBJ2-7	TRBD2	TGTGCCAGCAGCTCCTTAGCGGGGCCCTACGAGCAGTACTTC	CASSSLAGPYEQYF
TRBV20-1	-	TRBJ2-3	-	TGCAGTGCTCCACTCGGGCTGCTCACAGATACGCAGTATTTT	CSAPLGLLTDTQYF
TRBV25-1	few	TRBJ2-3	TRBD1	TGTGCCAGCAGTCCCTCGACAGGGAGAAGTTCAGATACGCAGTATTTT	CASSPSTGRSSDTQYF
TRBV7-2	few	TRBJ2-1	-	TGTGCCAGCAGCGCCTTGATAGGGGGATGGGTCGATGAGCAGTTCTTC	CASSALIGGWVDEQFF
TRBV9	-	TRBJ1-2	-	TGTGCCAGCAGCGAGACAGTCAACTATGGCTACACCTTC	CASSETVNYGYTF
TRBV5-1	few	TRBJ1-5	-	TGCGCCAGCAGCCGAGGATTCGGAGGCAATCAGCCCCAGCATTTT	CASSRGFGGNQPQHF
TRBV10-3	-	TRBJ2-7	-	TGTGCCATCAGGACAAAGTCAGGGGAAGGGCAGTACTTC	CAIRTKSGEGQYF
TRBV12-3/TRBV12-4	few	TRBJ2-2	-	TGTGCCAGCACTCTCCTCCACGGGGCAGATTCCACCGGGGAGCTGTTTTTT	CASTLLHGADSTGELFF